These T cell receptor beta chains were read from a single sample in a study of cytomegalovirus exposure and HLA in healthy donors. Clones were sequenced by immunoSEQ multiplex PCR, and TCRdb holds only the in-frame ones, with some missing. The sample contains approximately 200,000 clones, almost 85% of which appear only once. Sequenced sample: PBMCs. These receptors came from a woman in her forties or fifties in good health and CMV-seronegative. Each CDR3 is given with its conserved first and last residue. Each record gives: D gene, J gene, V gene, clone size, CDR3 protein, CDR3 DNA. The D gene is left open where the match is weak. Some rows have no size entry. The others give once, few or many, or a class for an expanded clone.

TRBD1 | TRBJ1-2 | TRBV10-3 | . | CATGQGYGYTF | TGTGCCACCGGACAGGGCTATGGCTACACCTTC
TRBD1 | TRBJ1-1 | TRBV7-8 | . | CASSLAPRQGAGTEAFF | TGTGCCAGCAGCTTAGCGCCTCGACAGGGGGCTGGCACTGAAGCTTTCTTT
. | TRBJ2-7 | TRBV18 | . | CASTQQYEQYF | TGTGCCAGCACCCAACAATACGAGCAGTACTTC
TRBD1 | TRBJ2-2 | TRBV7-3 | few | CASSAQTGPRGELFF | TGTGCCAGCAGCGCCCAGACAGGGCCGAGGGGGGAGCTGTTTTTT
. | TRBJ1-5 | TRBV13 | . | CASSLGGPGDQPQHF | TGTGCCAGCAGCTTAGGGGGCCCGGGAGATCAGCCCCAGCATTTT
. | TRBJ2-5 | TRBV7-2 | . | CASSRGLGETQYF | TGTGCCAGCAGCCGCGGGCTCGGAGAGACCCAGTACTTC
TRBD2 | TRBJ2-2 | TRBV6-6 | . | CASSSSGGLPGELFF | TGTGCCAGCAGCTCTAGCGGGGGACTCCCCGGGGAGCTGTTTTTT
TRBD2 | TRBJ2-1 | TRBV27 | . | CASSSSTSGAYNEQFF | TGTGCCAGCAGTTCCTCCACTAGCGGGGCCTACAATGAGCAGTTCTTC
TRBD2 | TRBJ2-1 | TRBV11-2 | . | CASSLVRLAGDNEQFF | TGTGCCAGCAGCTTAGTACGGCTAGCGGGAGACAATGAGCAGTTCTTC
TRBD2 | TRBJ2-1 | TRBV11-2 | . | CASSLAGTSFGLNEQFF | TGTGCCAGCAGCTTGGCCGGGACTAGCTTTGGCTTGAATGAGCAGTTCTTC
TRBD2 | TRBJ2-1 | TRBV7-2 | . | CASSSGTSRNEQFF | TGTGCCAGCAGCTCAGGGACTAGCAGAAATGAGCAGTTCTTC
TRBD1 | TRBJ2-5 | TRBV11-1 | . | CASHRGQTQETQYF | TGTGCCAGTCATAGGGGACAGACCCAAGAGACCCAGTACTTC
TRBD2 | TRBJ2-1 | TRBV28 | . | CASRQTSGRSNEQFF | TGTGCCAGCAGGCAAACTAGCGGGAGGTCCAATGAGCAGTTCTTC
TRBD2 | TRBJ2-2 | TRBV2 | . | CASTGTSGATGELFF | TGTGCCAGCACCGGGACTAGCGGAGCCACCGGGGAGCTGTTTTTT
TRBD1 | TRBJ1-2 | TRBV25-1 | . | CASSELTGRGYTF | TGTGCCAGCAGTGAATTGACAGGGAGGGGCTACACCTTC
TRBD2 | TRBJ2-7 | TRBV7-2 | . | CASSLAGTSGFEQYF | TGTGCCAGCTCCTTGGCGGGGACTAGCGGGTTCGAGCAGTACTTC
TRBD2 | TRBJ2-7 | TRBV27 | few | CASRTASGTSYGQYF | TGTGCCAGCCGAACCGCTAGCGGGACTTCCTACGGGCAGTACTTC
TRBD1 | TRBJ2-7 | TRBV2 | . | CASSEADTGDHEQYF | TGTGCCAGCAGTGAAGCCGATACAGGGGACCACGAGCAGTACTTC
TRBD1 | TRBJ1-2 | TRBV23-1 | . | CASSQQSGTAVYTF | TGCGCCAGCAGTCAACAATCCGGGACAGCTGTCTACACCTTC
. | TRBJ2-5 | TRBV18 | . | CASSPKGPPPQETQYF | TGTGCCAGCTCACCGAAGGGGCCACCACCTCAAGAGACCCAGTACTTC
. | TRBJ1-2 | TRBV4-2 | . | CASSQVGEGAYGYTF | TGTGCCAGCAGCCAAGTCGGCGAGGGCGCCTATGGCTACACCTTC
TRBD1 | TRBJ2-7 | TRBV7-8 | few | CASSALGDSFYEQYF | TGTGCCAGCAGCGCCCTGGGGGACAGCTTCTACGAGCAGTACTTC
. | TRBJ1-1 | TRBV18 | few | CASSSGQPTEAFF | TGTGCCAGCTCCTCTGGACAGCCCACTGAAGCTTTCTTT
. | TRBJ1-1 | TRBV5-8 | few | CASSLVKSSGQLNTEAFF | TGTGCCAGCAGCTTGGTAAAGTCTTCCGGACAGTTGAACACTGAAGCTTTCTTT
. | TRBJ2-5 | TRBV28 | once | CASSSRAFTPQETQYF | TGTGCCAGCAGTTCTCGCGCCTTTACCCCTCAAGAGACCCAGTACTTC
TRBD2 | TRBJ2-7 | TRBV13 | few | CASSPTGTSGRAQRYEQYF | TGTGCCAGCAGCCCGACCGGGACTAGCGGGAGGGCCCAACGTTACGAGCAGTACTTC
TRBD1 | TRBJ2-1 | TRBV7-8 | . | CASSLGKWGQGDHEQFF | TGTGCCAGCAGCTTAGGGAAATGGGGACAGGGGGACCATGAGCAGTTCTTC
TRBD2 | TRBJ2-2 | TRBV30 | once | CAWSAGGGELFF | TGTGCCTGGAGTGCGGGAGGCGGGGAGCTGTTTTTT
TRBD1 | TRBJ2-6 | TRBV19 | . | CASSGTGGSGANVLTF | TGTGCCAGTAGTGGAACAGGGGGCTCTGGGGCCAACGTCCTGACTTTC
TRBD2 | TRBJ2-1 | TRBV18 | . | CASSPPGGLAPRNEQFF | TGTGCCAGCTCCCCACCTGGGGGACTAGCCCCTCGCAATGAGCAGTTCTTC
TRBD2 | TRBJ2-2 | TRBV6-4 | . | CASSDSSGMGGELFF | TGTGCCAGCAGTGACTCCAGCGGGATGGGCGGGGAGCTGTTTTTT
TRBD2 | TRBJ2-1 | TRBV6-5 | . | CASSYLRLAGGNEQFF | TGTGCCAGCAGTTACTTAAGACTAGCGGGAGGTAATGAGCAGTTCTTC
TRBD1 | TRBJ2-5 | TRBV25-1 | . | CASTPGQGYSQETQYF | TGTGCCAGCACCCCGGGACAGGGATACTCCCAAGAGACCCAGTACTTC
. | TRBJ1-1 | TRBV6-5 | . | CASSSIVTGTEAFF | TGTGCCAGCAGTTCGATCGTTACGGGCACTGAAGCTTTCTTT
. | TRBJ1-2 | TRBV6-1 | . | CASSDRNYGYTF | TGTGCCAGCAGTGACAGGAACTATGGCTACACCTTC
TRBD1 | TRBJ1-2 | TRBV7-2 | once | CASSGTGATNYGYTF | TGTGCCAGCAGCGGTACAGGGGCAACGAACTATGGCTACACCTTC
. | TRBJ1-2 | TRBV5-4 | . | CASSLSRTADGYTF | TGTGCCAGCAGCTTGTCCCGGACAGCGGATGGCTACACCTTC
TRBD1 | TRBJ1-2 | TRBV7-9 | . | CASSQHGQGHGYTF | TGTGCCAGCAGCCAGCATGGACAGGGTCATGGCTACACCTTC
TRBD1 | TRBJ2-7 | TRBV7-2 | . | CASSFWGGGTGVEQYF | TGTGCCAGCAGCTTTTGGGGTGGGGGTACAGGGGTGGAGCAGTACTTC
. | TRBJ1-6 | TRBV20-1 | . | CSAAGASPLHF | TGCAGTGCTGCAGGGGCATCACCCCTCCACTTT
. | TRBJ2-3 | TRBV18 | few | CASSPLPTTTDTQYF | TGTGCCAGCTCACCACTTCCGACTACCACAGATACGCAGTATTTT
TRBD1 | TRBJ1-2 | TRBV27 | . | CASRATGQGYNYGYTF | TGTGCCAGCAGGGCAACGGGACAGGGTTATAACTATGGCTACACCTTC
TRBD1 | TRBJ1-6 | TRBV27 | . | CASSLRDRGSPLHF | TGTGCCAGCAGTTTACGAGACAGGGGTTCACCCCTCCACTTT
. | TRBJ1-3 | TRBV28 | . | CASRGQLISGNTIYF | TGTGCCAGCCGAGGACAGCTCATCTCTGGAAACACCATATATTTT
TRBD1 | TRBJ1-5 | TRBV6-1 | few | CASRWTGVINQPQHF | TGTGCCAGCAGGTGGACAGGGGTGATCAATCAGCCCCAGCATTTT
. | TRBJ2-1 | TRBV11-1 | . | CASSLDGGSYNEQFF | TGTGCCAGCAGCTTGGACGGAGGCTCCTACAATGAGCAGTTCTTC
TRBD2 | TRBJ2-7 | TRBV11-2 | . | CASSLVLGSSGSTNYEQYF | TGTGCCAGCAGCTTAGTGCTGGGGTCTAGCGGGAGTACGAACTACGAGCAGTACTTC
. | TRBJ1-6 | TRBV7-2 | . | CASSWTVDNSPLHF | TGTGCCAGCAGCTGGACTGTTGATAATTCACCCCTCCACTTT
. | TRBJ1-4 | TRBV28 | . | CASRRTGTRNQIF | TGTGCCAGCAGGCGAACCGGGACACGGAATCAGATTTTT
TRBD2 | TRBJ2-7 | TRBV7-9 | . | CASSQSGVQYF | TGTGCCAGCAGCCAAAGCGGGGTGCAGTACTTC
. | TRBJ1-2 | TRBV7-6 | . | CASSLRPGNNYGYTF | TGTGCCAGCAGCCTCCGACCCGGGAATAACTATGGCTACACCTTC
. | TRBJ1-3 | TRBV27 | . | CASSLSGGEGNTIYF | TGTGCCAGCAGTTTATCCGGTGGTGAGGGAAACACCATATATTTT
. | TRBJ1-5 | TRBV28 | . | CASSLMRYQPQHF | TGTGCCAGCAGTTTAATGAGGTATCAGCCCCAGCATTTT
. | TRBJ1-5 | TRBV6-1 | . | CASSGGGGNQPQHF | TGTGCCAGCAGCGGGGGAGGCGGCAATCAGCCCCAGCATTTT